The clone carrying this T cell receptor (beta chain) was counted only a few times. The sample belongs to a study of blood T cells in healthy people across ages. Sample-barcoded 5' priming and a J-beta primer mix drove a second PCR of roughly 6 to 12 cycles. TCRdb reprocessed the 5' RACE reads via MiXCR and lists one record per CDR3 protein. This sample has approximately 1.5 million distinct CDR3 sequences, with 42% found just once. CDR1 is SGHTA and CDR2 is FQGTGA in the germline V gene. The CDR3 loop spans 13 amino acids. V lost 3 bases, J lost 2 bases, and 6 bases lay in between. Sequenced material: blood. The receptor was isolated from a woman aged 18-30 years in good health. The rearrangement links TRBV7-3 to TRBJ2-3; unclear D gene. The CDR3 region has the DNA TGTGCCAGCAGCTTGGTCTTCACAGATACGCAGTATTTT. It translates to CASSLVFTDTQYF.